A selection of T cell receptor beta chains follows, all from one sample in a study of tumor and adjacent non-tumor tissue in lung cancer. TCRdb redid the calling of the multiplex PCR reads with MiXCR, one entry per CDR3 protein. Of about 80,000 distinct CDR3 sequences listed, about four fifths are singletons. The material sequenced was distant non-tumor lung tissue. These receptors were taken from a man in his sixties with non-small cell lung cancer. The conserved cysteine and the conserved F or W are not part of the CDR3 here. The D gene is left open where the match is weak. The size entry is marked missing in some rows and otherwise reads once, few, many or a size class.

cdr3_aa,d_call,v_call,clone_size
ASSRTSGTANEQY,TRBD2,TRBV11-1,NA
ASSQLVGGTGELF,NA,TRBV11-1,once
VSSQTSGRAKNIQD,TRBD2,TRBV11-1,NA
SAKYNNNEQF,NA,TRBV20-1,many
VSSLLAGGRTDTQY,TRBD2,TRBV11-3,NA
TSGVQGRSEQF,NA,TRBV6-1,once
ASSPDREYGFT,NA,TRBV11-3,NA
ASSQVEQLEITEAF,NA,TRBV4-2,NA
SVGGGGSQPQH,TRBD1,TRBV29-1,many
VSSLVPEDRPSGANVLT,TRBD1,TRBV11-2,NA
ATSDSPAGANVLT,NA,TRBV24-1,few
SVAQETHEQY,NA,TRBV29-1,once
SVRRQEADEQF,NA,TRBV20-1,NA
ASSWKAYEQY,NA,TRBV6-2/TRBV6-3,NA
SARLGQGTDTQY,TRBD1,TRBV20-1,many
ASSLAGASSGANLVT,TRBD2,TRBV6-5,NA
VSSQEYPGATYEQY,NA,TRBV4-3,once
ATSGQRLTDTQY,NA,TRBV24-1,few
ASSETRGQVGELF,NA,TRBV6-1,NA
ASSSHGRQIEAI,NA,TRBV11-3,NA
ASMREASNQPQH,NA,TRBV19,NA
TSSESMNTEDF,NA,TRBV10-1,NA
ASCSGTIFRELF,TRBD2,TRBV6-2/TRBV6-3,NA
SVTGTSPYEQY,TRBD2,TRBV29-1,few
ASSVARGGTRELF,NA,TRBV6-1,NA
ASNLKQGQGETEAF,TRBD1,TRBV7-9,NA
ASSPPGHPYEQY,NA,TRBV7-9,many
ASSQWGDRAVYKQY,TRBD1,TRBV4-3,NA
ATSDASRGGNTIY,NA,TRBV24-1,few
SVVARNTGELL,NA,TRBV29-1,NA
ASQKRQGDNEQF,NA,TRBV11-2,many
SSRAHGWGTTQY,NA,TRBV20-1,NA
SATLVGGGVNEQF,NA,TRBV20-1,NA
ASSYLYATTEAF,NA,TRBV6-2/TRBV6-3,NA
SAAGISVSYKQY,NA,TRBV20-1,NA
VRSFPGILNTEAF,NA,TRBV12-3/TRBV12-4,NA